This T cell receptor (beta chain) was captured in a study of CD8 T cells in Susac syndrome (dated by TCRdb to between 2018 and 2021). With regard to the full study: Whether CD8+ T cell activation and differentiation in Susac syndrome was antigen driven was tested using repertoire sequencing. CD8+ T cell repertoire clonality was compared between fewer than 13 healthy donors, approximately 14 Susac syndrome patients and some 15 multiple sclerosis patients. General conclusions and limits of the study: The number of individuals in the TCR sequencing and HLA analysis was acknowledged as relatively small.

RNA was extracted using the RNeasy kit, and about 0.45 to 1 microgram was reverse transcribed with random hexamers. The immunoSEQ multiplex PCR assay, covering 54 Vbeta and 13 Jbeta segments, was used to amplify TCR beta CDR3 regions. To correct PCR amplification bias, a synthetic template baseline was used for both primer optimization and computational correction. The authors' pipeline ran thus. Reads were annotated to V, D and J genes per IMGT and analyzed with immunoSEQ Analyzer, keeping only productive sequences. Clonality was computed as one minus Shannon entropy normalized by log2 of the number of productive unique sequences. For each patient and control, public and private clones were evaluated within the 100 most prevalent clones. Susac-specific clones were defined as absent from healthy and MS cohorts, around 980 published viral clones and other ImmuneACCESS disease sequences. Using fastp at Q25 and MiXCR, TCRdb reprocessed the public reads and kept productive beta chains. Merged by CDR3 protein, the rows form single entries marked with the most common genes and DNA. These V and J calls derive from TCRdb rather than the authors' analysis. This sample lists fewer than 65,000 distinct CDR3 sequences; around nine tenths were detected once. The ten largest account for approximately 0.21% of the sample.

Trimming accounts for 0 bases at V and 4 bases at J, while the number of junction bases matched to no gene is 9. Taken from cysteine to phenylalanine, the CDR3 has 17 residues. Solely the CDR3 DNA is kept, with 51 bases framed from the first base. From a lookup of the germline V gene, CDR1 and CDR2 are MNHEY and SVGEGT. As to this clonotype: The antigen this receptor binds is unknown. Within one base of it there is no much larger clone, and no base qualities were kept.

Peripheral blood CD8+ and CD4+ T cells from healthy donors, Susac syndrome patients and multiple sclerosis patients were profiled using high-throughput TCR beta sequencing. Healthy donors were included as age- and sex-matched controls. Bulk CD8+ and CD4+ T cells were purified by magnetic negative isolation, while CD8+ TEMRA cells were enriched using FACS. Blood was collected in EDTA tubes and processed within 24 hours, with PBMCs isolated through density gradient centrifugation. PBMCs destined for TCR sequencing were cryopreserved in liquid nitrogen and later thawed in a 37 °C water bath. A purity of at least 90% was achieved for sorted or isolated CD4+, CD8+ and CD8+ TEMRA cells.

The sequenced sample consisted of CD8+ T cells from PBMCs. The sequence links TRBV6-2 or TRBV6-3 to TRBJ1-5; 7 junctional bases match TRBD1. The source is a human donor in good health. The sequenced DNA is TGTGCCAGCAGTTACTCCGGACAGGAGGGCTGGAATCAGCCCCAGCATTTT. This sequence encodes CASSYSGQEGWNQPQHF.